This T cell receptor beta chain is drawn from a study of T cell responses to AZD1222 COVID-19 vaccine. The study's findings and limits: Only six or seven AZD1222 recipients tested seropositive at baseline.

TCRdb keeps only in-frame clones here, not all; method: immunoSEQ multiplex PCR. The sample shows 85,000 to 120,000 clones, about 88% of them seen only once. With respect to this clone: The target antigen is unknown.

This CDR3 has 15 residues. The germline V gene encodes CDR1 SGDLS and CDR2 YYNGEE. The V gene end was trimmed by 0 bases and the J gene end by 3 bases; junction bases not matched to a gene: 3. The input for sequencing was peripheral blood, taken on day 0 of AZD1222 vaccination. This receptor was obtained from an adult in good health. The V call is TRBV9, the J call TRBJ1-1; TRBD1 agrees at 9 bases. CDR3 in amino acids: CASSVAQGADTEAFF. The CDR3 nucleotides are TGTGCCAGCAGCGTAGCACAGGGGGCTGACACTGAAGCTTTCTTT.